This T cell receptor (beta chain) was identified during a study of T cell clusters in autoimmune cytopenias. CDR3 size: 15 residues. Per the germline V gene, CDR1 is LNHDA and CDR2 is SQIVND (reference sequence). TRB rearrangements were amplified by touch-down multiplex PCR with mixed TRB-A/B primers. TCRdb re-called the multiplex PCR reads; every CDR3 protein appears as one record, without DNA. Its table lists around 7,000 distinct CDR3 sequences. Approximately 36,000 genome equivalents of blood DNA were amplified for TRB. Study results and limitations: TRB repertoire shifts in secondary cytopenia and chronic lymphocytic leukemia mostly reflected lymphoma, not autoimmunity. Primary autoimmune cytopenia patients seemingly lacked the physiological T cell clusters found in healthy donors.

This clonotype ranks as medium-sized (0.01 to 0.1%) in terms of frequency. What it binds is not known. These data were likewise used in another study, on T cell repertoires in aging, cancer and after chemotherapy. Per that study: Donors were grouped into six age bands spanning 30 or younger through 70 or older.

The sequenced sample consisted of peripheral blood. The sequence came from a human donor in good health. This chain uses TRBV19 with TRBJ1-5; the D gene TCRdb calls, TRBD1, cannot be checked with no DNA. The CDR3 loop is CASSPGTDSNQPQHF.